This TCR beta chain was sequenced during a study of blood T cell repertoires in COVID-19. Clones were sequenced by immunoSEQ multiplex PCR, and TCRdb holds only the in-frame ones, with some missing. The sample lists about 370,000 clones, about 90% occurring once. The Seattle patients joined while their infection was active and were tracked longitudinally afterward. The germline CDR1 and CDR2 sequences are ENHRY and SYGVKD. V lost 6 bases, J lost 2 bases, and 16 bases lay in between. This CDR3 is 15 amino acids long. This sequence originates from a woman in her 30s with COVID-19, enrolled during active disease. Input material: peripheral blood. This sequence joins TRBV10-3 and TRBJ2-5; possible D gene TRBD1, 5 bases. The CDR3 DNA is TGTGCCATCAGCGGACCAACAGGAAGACAAGAGACCCAGTACTTC. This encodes CAISGPTGRQETQYF.